One and the same sample provided the 6 T cell receptor beta chains below, sequenced in a study of Graves' ophthalmopathy and Graves' hyperthyroidism. RNA transcripts served as template for amplifying TCR beta CDR3 sequences. Following a first-round RT-PCR that used HTBI primers, a second-round multiplex PCR was carried out. MiXCR, run by TCRdb on the multiplex PCR reads, gives a single entry per CDR3 protein. The table shows roughly 300,000 distinct CDR3 sequences, with roughly 15% occurring only once. The sequenced sample consisted of peripheral blood. The source is an adult man with Graves' ophthalmopathy.

Many counts were recorded for this clonotype. The genes are TRBV11-2 and TRBJ1-3; D ambiguous. The CDR3 loop spans 14 amino acids. Germline assignment: CDR1 SGHAT and CDR2 FQNNGV. V was clipped by 2 bases and J by 3 bases, with 8 bases between them. This CDR3 reads CASSLRSIGNTIYF. The CDR3 region has the DNA TGTGCCAGCAGCTTACGCAGCATTGGAAACACCATATATTTT.

The table lists this clonotype with many counts. The chain combines TRBV11-2 with TRBJ2-7; 7 bases fit TRBD1. CDR1 is SGHAT and CDR2 is FQNNGV in the germline V gene. The V and J ends lost 1 base and 0 bases, in that order; junction bases with no gene match: 6. The CDR3 extends over 16 amino acids. CDR3 nucleotide sequence: TGTGCCAGCAGCTTAGTTGACAGGGTAGCCTCCTACGAGCAGTACTTC. This gives the protein CASSLVDRVASYEQYF.

This clonotype was seen repeatedly, ten times or more. The J gene is TRBJ1-2, the V gene TRBV6-2 or TRBV6-3; D ambiguous. V was trimmed by 5 bases and J by 1 base, leaving 11 bases between them. This CDR3 spans 14 amino acids. CDR1 and CDR2 (germline): MNHEY, SVGEGT. DNA of the CDR3: TGTGCCAGCAGTAGGCCGACGGATAACTATGGCTACACCTTC. This sequence encodes CASSRPTDNYGYTF.

This clonotype has ten or more counts. The chain has TRBV12-3 or TRBV12-4 and TRBJ2-5, with a weak D call TRBD1 (5 bases). This CDR3 contains 16 residues. V dropped 6 bases and J dropped 5 bases, with 22 bases sitting between them. CDR3 DNA: TGTGCCAGCAGAACCTCGATTTCAGCGAACAGGGAGACCCAGTACTTC. It yields the protein CASRTSISANRETQYF.

This clonotype was observed at least ten times. CDR3 bases: TGCAGCGTGGATGGACAGGGAACCGAGCAGTACTTC. Translating it yields CSVDGQGTEQYF. The chain carries TRBV29-1 and TRBJ2-7; the match to TRBD1 covers 8 bases. V shed 6 bases and J 6 bases; nucleotides not matched to a gene: 7. The CDR3 has 12 amino acids. The V gene's germline CDR1 is SQVTM and CDR2 ANQGSEA.

This clonotype was counted at least ten times. The V call is TRBV7-9, the J call TRBJ2-7; 9 nucleotides line up with TRBD2. Trimming removed 9 bases from V and 3 bases from J; junction bases left unmatched: 6. CDR1 and CDR2 from the germline V gene are SEHNR and FQNEAQ (reference sequence). This CDR3 is built from 13 residues. CDR3 DNA sequence: TGTGCCAGTAGTAGCGGGAGAATCTACGAGCAGTACTTC. It codes for CASSSGRIYEQYF.